This T cell receptor beta chain originates from a study of cytomegalovirus exposure and HLA in healthy donors. Findings and limits, study-wide: High specificity and sensitivity for cytomegalovirus status were reported for the classifier. Most TCRs appeared rarely, but some public TCRs recurred in many donors.

The CDR3 runs to 15 residues. Trimming removed 2 bases from V and 7 bases from J, with 18 bases in between. Germline CDR1 is MGHRA and CDR2 is YSYEKL. 60 Vbeta and 13 Jbeta primers were used in PCR. Produced via immunoSEQ multiplex PCR; TCRdb's table is partial and in-frame only. Its table records approximately 120,000 clones. A note on this clone: Its specificity is unknown. The same CDR3 also results from other DNA sequences found in this sample.

This sequence was found in a man aged 25 to 40 in good health and CMV-seronegative. The chain employs TRBV4-1 and TRBJ2-7, with D maybe TRBD2 (6 bases). The sample comprised PBMCs. For the CDR3, the DNA is TGCGCCAGCAGCCAAATTAGCGGAGATGGTGGGGAGCAGTACTTC. Translation gives CASSQISGDGGEQYF.